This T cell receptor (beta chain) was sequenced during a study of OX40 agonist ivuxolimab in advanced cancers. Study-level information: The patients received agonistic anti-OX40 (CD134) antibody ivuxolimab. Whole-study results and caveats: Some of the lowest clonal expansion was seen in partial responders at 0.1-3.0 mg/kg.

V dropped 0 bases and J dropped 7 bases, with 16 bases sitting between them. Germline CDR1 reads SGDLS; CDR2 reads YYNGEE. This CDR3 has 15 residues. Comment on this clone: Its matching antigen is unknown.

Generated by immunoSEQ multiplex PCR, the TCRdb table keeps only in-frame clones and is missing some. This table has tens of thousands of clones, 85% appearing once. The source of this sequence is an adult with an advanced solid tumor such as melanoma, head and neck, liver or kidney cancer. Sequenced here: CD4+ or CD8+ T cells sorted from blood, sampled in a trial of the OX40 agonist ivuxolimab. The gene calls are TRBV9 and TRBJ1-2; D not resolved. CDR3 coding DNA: TGTGCCAGCAGCGTAGTTACGTTGGAGGGCGGTGGCTACACCTTC. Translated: CASSVVTLEGGGYTF.